This T cell receptor (beta chain) came from a study of shared clonotypes between healthy human individuals. Sequencing was performed with immunoSEQ multiplex PCR; in TCRdb, only in-frame clones are kept and a portion is missing. Here the sample spans about 2.4 million clones, more than 90% being singletons. This clone was observed once. The CDR3 consists of 13 residues. With 3 bases removed from V and 8 bases from J, the gap between germline ends came to 11 bases. Germline CDR1 reads SEHNR; CDR2 reads FQNEAQ (reference sequence). Material: naive CD4+ T cells sorted from blood. Subset of the sample: CD45RA+ positively selected. This clonotype was obtained from a man aged 18 to 30 in good health. The chain employs TRBV7-9 and TRBJ2-1, with D hard to call. CDR3 DNA: TGTGCCAGCAGCTTCGGACCCACCTATGAGCAGTTCTTC. This gives the protein CASSFGPTYEQFF.